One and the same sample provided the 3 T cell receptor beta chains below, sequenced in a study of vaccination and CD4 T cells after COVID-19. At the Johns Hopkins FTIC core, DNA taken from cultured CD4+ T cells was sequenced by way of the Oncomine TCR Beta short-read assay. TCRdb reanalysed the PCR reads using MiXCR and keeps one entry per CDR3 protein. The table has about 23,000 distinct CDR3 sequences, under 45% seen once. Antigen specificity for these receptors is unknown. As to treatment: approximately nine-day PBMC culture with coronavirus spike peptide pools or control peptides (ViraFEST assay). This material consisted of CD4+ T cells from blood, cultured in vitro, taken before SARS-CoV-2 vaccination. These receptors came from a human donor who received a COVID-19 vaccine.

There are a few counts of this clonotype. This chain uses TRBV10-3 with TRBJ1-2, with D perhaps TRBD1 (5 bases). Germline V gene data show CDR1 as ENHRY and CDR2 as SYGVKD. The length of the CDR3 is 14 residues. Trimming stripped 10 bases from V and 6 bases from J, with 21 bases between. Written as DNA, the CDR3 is TGTGCCACCCAGACCTCACAGGCGATAGATGGCTACACCTTC. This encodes CATQTSQAIDGYTF.

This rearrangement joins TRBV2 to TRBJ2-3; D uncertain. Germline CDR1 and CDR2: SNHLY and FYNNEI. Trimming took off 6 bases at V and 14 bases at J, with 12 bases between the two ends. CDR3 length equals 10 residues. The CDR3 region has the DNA TGTGCCAGCAGGGTAGCCCTCGCGTATTTT. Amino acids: CASRVALAYF.

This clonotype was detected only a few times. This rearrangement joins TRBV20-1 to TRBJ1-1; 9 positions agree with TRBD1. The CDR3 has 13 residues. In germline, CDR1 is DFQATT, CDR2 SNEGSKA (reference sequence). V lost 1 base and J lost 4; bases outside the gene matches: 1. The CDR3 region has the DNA TGCAGTGCTAGAGGACAGGGGGGCACTGAAGCTTTCTTT. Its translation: CSARGQGGTEAFF.